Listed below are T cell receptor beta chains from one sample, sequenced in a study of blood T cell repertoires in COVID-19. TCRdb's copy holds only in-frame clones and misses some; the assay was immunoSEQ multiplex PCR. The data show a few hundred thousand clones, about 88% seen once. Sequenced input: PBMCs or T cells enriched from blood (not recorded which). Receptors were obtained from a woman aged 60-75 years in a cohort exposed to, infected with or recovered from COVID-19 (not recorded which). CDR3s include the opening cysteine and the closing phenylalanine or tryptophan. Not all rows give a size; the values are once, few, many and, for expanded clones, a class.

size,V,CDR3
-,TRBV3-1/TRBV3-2,CASNLTGVLPKNTEAFF
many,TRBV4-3,CASSKDWGPGLEQFF
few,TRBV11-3,CASSLGYPSGPYEQYF
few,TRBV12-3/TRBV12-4,CASSLQGPYGYTF
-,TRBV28,CASRSDSFTEAFF
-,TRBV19,CASSIDQGAQPQHF
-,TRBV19,CASSTRYQNEKLFF
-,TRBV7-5,CARSLKLAGVNEQFF
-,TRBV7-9,CASSFLDEQYF
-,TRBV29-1,CSVTPGLATGSYEQYF
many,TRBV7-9,CASSSPDRGEQYF
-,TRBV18,CASSPPQNLAKNIQYF
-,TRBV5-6,CASSGASGELFF
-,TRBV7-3,CASSFQRESNEQFF
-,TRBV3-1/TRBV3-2,CASPGTSGRYEQFF
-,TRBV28,CASSLHGLAGSDEQYF
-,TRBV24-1,CATSDSRQGATSPLHF
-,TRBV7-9,CASSPIAGVTYEQYF
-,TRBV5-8,CASSSPGQTHQPQHF
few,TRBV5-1,CASSWARGRNTEAFF
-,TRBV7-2,CASSLELAGVYEQYF
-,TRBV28,CASRSDRRSTSTDTQYF
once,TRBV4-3,CASSQTSGGMGYTF
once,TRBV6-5,CASSKTRDLGEQFF
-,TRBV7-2,CASSPQTGIYEQYF
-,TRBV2,CASSENGAGGSNQPQHF
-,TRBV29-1,CSVRQGRNTEAFF
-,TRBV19,CASRLSRDRGTNQPQHF
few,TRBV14,CASSQKHRAAQYF
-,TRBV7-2,CASSLAGRQETQYF
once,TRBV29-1,CSVGGGDGEQYF
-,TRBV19,CASSGRAGGLSNEQFF
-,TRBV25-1,CASRETGAYYGYTF
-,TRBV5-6,CASSLGRGIGYGYTF
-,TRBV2,CASRTGYSNQPQHF